This T cell receptor (beta chain) appears in the sequencing data of a study of cytomegalovirus exposure and HLA in healthy donors. This CDR3 comprises 17 residues. Germline CDR1 reads LNHDA; CDR2 reads SQIVND (reference sequence). The ends lost 1 base at V and 0 bases at J; junction bases unmatched: 3. In the PCR, 60 Vbeta and 13 Jbeta primers were used. Assay: immunoSEQ multiplex PCR; the TCRdb copy retains only in-frame clones and omits some. The sample carries 90,000 to 120,000 clones, 77% recorded once. General study results and limits: Among the CMV-associated chains, a few were confirmed in vitro as specific for CMV antigens.

As concerns this clone: Its antigen is not identified.

The chain joins TRBV19 to TRBJ2-1, with TRBD2 matching 10 bases. The sample comprised PBMCs. The sequence was collected from a male donor in good health and CMV-seronegative. The chain's CDR3 is CASSIGTSGISYNEQFF. Written as DNA, the CDR3 is TGTGCCAGTAGTATAGGGACTAGCGGTATCTCCTACAATGAGCAGTTCTTC.